These 29 T cell receptor beta chains share one sample of origin, sequenced in a study of cytomegalovirus exposure and HLA in healthy donors. The PCR contained 60 Vbeta and 13 Jbeta primers. Repertoires were generated with immunoSEQ multiplex PCR, while TCRdb's copy carries only in-frame clones and drops some. The top ten hold roughly 9.3% of the sample, which has under 200,000 clones, 75% to 90% seen once. Material: PBMCs. The source is a man younger than 30 in good health and CMV-seropositive.

This chain connects TRBV5-6 to TRBJ1-2; 7 positions match TRBD1. With 4 bases clipped from V and 7 bases from J, the junction kept 22 bases outside the gene matches. Looked up from germline, CDR1 is SGHDT and CDR2 is YYEEEE. This CDR3 is 18 amino acids long. CDR3 region: CASSPLRTWTGPGSGYTF. CDR3 nucleotides: TGTGCCAGCAGCCCACTAAGGACCTGGACAGGACCCGGTAGTGGCTACACCTTC.

The chain has TRBV2 and TRBJ1-5; TRBD1 might be the D (6 bases). The CDR3 has 14 amino acids. V was pared by 6 bases and J by 4 bases, with 13 bases between. Germline loops: CDR1 SNHLY, CDR2 FYNNEI. In DNA form, the CDR3 reads TGTGCCAGCAGCCAACAGGGTGGGAATCAGCCCCAGCATTTT. Protein sequence: CASSQQGGNQPQHF.

This clone has only a few counts. This CDR3 reads CASSQGAIELYEQYF. CDR3 nucleotides: TGTGCCAGCAGCCAAGGGGCGATAGAGCTCTACGAGCAGTACTTC. This chain links TRBV4-2 with TRBJ2-7, with D unclear. Germline-derived CDR1 and CDR2 are LGHNA and YNFKEQ. V lost 1 base to trimming and J lost 3 bases, with 13 bases between them. There are 15 residues in the CDR3.

CDR3: CASSLDRVNTIYF. The CDR3 DNA is TGTGCCAGCAGCCTGGACAGGGTAAACACCATATATTTT. The chain recombines TRBV7-2 with TRBJ1-3, with 8 bases aligning to TRBD1. CDR1 and CDR2 (germline): SGHTA, FQGNSA. This CDR3 has 13 residues. V dropped 5 bases and J dropped 6; count of bases not matched to a gene: 3.

The chain recombines TRBV11-1 with TRBJ1-6, with TRBD1 identical over 12 bases. Looked up from germline, CDR1 is SGHAT and CDR2 is FQDESV (reference sequence). The CDR3 contains 17 residues. V dropped 5 bases and J dropped 11; count of bases not matched to a gene: 13. The CDR3 here is CASSMGTGGVNRPPLHF. In nucleotides, the CDR3 is TGTGCCAGCAGCATGGGGACAGGGGGCGTAAACAGGCCACCCCTCCACTTT.

The CDR3: CASRGGGGLGQPQHF. In DNA form, the CDR3 reads TGTGCCAGCAGGGGGGGCGGGGGGCTAGGTCAGCCCCAGCATTTT. This chain uses TRBV2 with TRBJ1-5; possibly TRBD1 for D (6 bases). V lost 6 bases and J 6 bases, leaving 18 bases between the germline ends. Germline lookup yields CDR1 SNHLY and CDR2 FYNNEI. CDR3 size: 15 residues.

The V gene is TRBV7-9, the J gene TRBJ2-5; 7 bases are shared with TRBD2. Germline V gene data show CDR1 as SEHNR and CDR2 as FQNEAQ (reference sequence). J lost 1 base, V lost 0 bases, and 8 bases had no gene match. The CDR3 is made up of 17 amino acids. The CDR3, as DNA: TGTGCCAGCAGCTTAGCCTTCCAAGCGGGACCCCAAGAGACCCAGTACTTC. Amino acids: CASSLAFQAGPQETQYF.

Note on this clone: Germline is not matched at one junction end, which may reflect a read error. The CDR3 protein is CASSPPVSKDTQYF. The CDR3 bases are TGTGCCAGCAGCCCCCCGGTTAGCAAAGATACGCAGTATTTT. The chain has TRBV7-9 and TRBJ2-3; no reliable D call. This CDR3 has 14 amino acids. CDR1 SEHNR and CDR2 FQNEAQ come from the germline V gene (reference sequence).

This sequence joins TRBV6-1 and TRBJ1-5, with D uncertain. Germline V gene data show CDR1 as MNHNS and CDR2 as SASEGT. CDR3 length: 15 amino acids. Trimming removed 2 bases at V and 0 bases at J, with 8 bases between. CDR3 residues: CASSERTISNQPQHF. The CDR3 DNA reads TGTGCCAGCAGTGAAAGAACAATTAGCAATCAGCCCCAGCATTTT.

This chain connects TRBV5-4 to TRBJ2-2; TRBD2 matches 13 bases. This CDR3 region has 18 residues. J was trimmed by 4 bases and V by 3 bases; bases with no gene match: 9. Germline CDR1 is SGHNT and CDR2 is YYREEE (reference sequence). The CDR3 region is CASSSKTSGGRGTGELFF. The CDR3 DNA reads as TGTGCCAGCAGCTCAAAGACTAGCGGGGGGCGGGGCACCGGGGAGCTGTTTTTT.

V and J are TRBV9 and TRBJ2-2, with 11 bases aligning to TRBD2. The V gene end was trimmed by 4 bases and the J gene end by 0 bases; junction bases not matched to a gene: 2. The CDR3 extends over 16 amino acids. Germline CDR1 reads SGDLS; CDR2 reads YYNGEE. The CDR3 is CASSFSGGANTGELFF. The CDR3 coding sequence is TGTGCCAGCAGCTTTAGCGGGGGGGCGAACACCGGGGAGCTGTTTTTT. Looking up the rest from reference TRBV9 and TRBJ2-2 gives the full variable domain: DSGVTQTPKHLITATGQRVTLRCSPRSGDLSVYWYQQSLDQGLQFLIQYYNGEERAKGNILERFSAQQFPDLHSELNLSSLELGDSALYFCASSFSGGANTGELFFGEGSRLTVL.

V and J are TRBV30 and TRBJ1-1; 7 bases line up with TRBD1. The CDR3 spans 13 residues. V gave up 3 bases and J gave up 1 base; unmatched junction bases: 2. Per germline, CDR1 GTSNPN and CDR2 SVGIG (reference sequence). The CDR3 nucleotides are TGTGCCTGGAGCCGACAGGGGAACACTGAAGCTTTCTTT. Amino acids: CAWSRQGNTEAFF.

This clone was detected only once. The rearrangement links TRBV2 to TRBJ2-3; D remains ambiguous. This CDR3 comprises 14 residues. V lost 3 bases and J lost 0, with 7 bases in between. The germline V gene has CDR1 SNHLY and CDR2 FYNNEI. The DNA for the CDR3 is TGTGCCAGCAGTGAGCGTGCTAGCACAGATACGCAGTATTTT. This sequence encodes CASSERASTDTQYF.

This chain links TRBV7-9 with TRBJ1-1; TRBD1 matches at 8 bases. Trimming removed 1 base from V and 4 bases from J; junction bases left unmatched: 8. From germline, CDR1 is SEHNR and CDR2 FQNEAQ (reference sequence). The CDR3 length is 16 residues. For the CDR3, the DNA is TGTGCCAGCAGCTTAGACCCAGGGGGCGCAGCCACTGAAGCTTTCTTT. Translating gives CASSLDPGGAATEAFF.

The chain employs TRBV28 and TRBJ2-5, with TRBD1 identical over 8 bases. The J call may be faulty, since TRBJ2-7 better matches the DNA end. Germline-derived CDR1 and CDR2 are MDHEN and SYDVKM. The CDR3 has 16 residues. The CDR3, as DNA: TGTGCCAGCAGAAGACCCGGGACAGGTGTTACCTACGAGCAGTACTTC. Translated, it gives CASRRPGTGVTYEQYF.

The chain is built from TRBV7-3 and TRBJ2-1, with D uncertain. This CDR3 has 13 residues. V was pared by 2 bases and J by 6 bases, with 8 bases between. Germline CDR1 SGHTA, CDR2 FQGTGA. As DNA, the CDR3 is TGTGCCAGCAGCTTAGACTCCCTCAATGAGCAGTTCTTC. Its translation is CASSLDSLNEQFF.

The chain joins TRBV30 to TRBJ1-2, with D uncertain. This CDR3 spans 8 amino acids. CDR1 and CDR2 (germline): GTSNPN, SVGIG (reference sequence). V was clipped by 7 bases and J by 8 bases, with 5 bases between them. The CDR3 here is CASGGYTF. For the CDR3, the DNA is TGTGCCTCGGGGGGCTACACCTTC. The complete variable domain, with remaining parts taken from reference TRBV30 and TRBJ1-2, reads SQTIHQWPATLVQPVGSPLSLECTVEGTSNPNLYWYRQAAGRGLQLLFYSVGIGQISSEVPQNLSASRPQDRQFILSSKKLLLSDSGFYLCASGGYTFGSGTRLTVV.

The chain uses TRBV6-5 and TRBJ2-7; 7 nucleotides match TRBD1. From germline, CDR1 is MNHEY and CDR2 SVGAGI. J was trimmed by 0 bases and V by 4 bases; bases with no gene match: 6. CDR3 length equals 15 residues. CDR3 coding DNA: TGTGCCAGCAGTTTCCCGACAGGGAGCTCCTACGAGCAGTACTTC. This encodes CASSFPTGSSYEQYF.

The V and J genes are TRBV2 and TRBJ2-5, with D possibly TRBD2 on 5 matching bases. Germline assignment: CDR1 SNHLY and CDR2 FYNNEI. V was shortened by 3 bases and J by 5 bases, with 13 bases between the two germline ends. The CDR3 runs to 14 residues. The CDR3 loop reads CASSDATRGETQYF. CDR3 bases: TGTGCCAGCAGTGACGCGACCCGAGGGGAGACCCAGTACTTC.

The gene calls are TRBV15 and TRBJ1-1; D is uncertain. The CDR3 extends over 13 amino acids. The germline gives CDR1 LNHNV, CDR2 YYDKDF (reference sequence). V lost 3 bases and J lost 5, with 10 bases in between. The CDR3 nucleotides read TGTGCCACCAGCAGCAAGTGGGAGACTGAAGCTTTCTTT. This translates into CATSSKWETEAFF.

The chain couples TRBV10-1 to TRBJ2-7; TRBD1 matches at 10 bases. The CDR3 has 13 amino acids. Germline lookup yields CDR1 WNHNN and CDR2 SYGVQD (reference sequence). Unmatched junction bases numbered 3, after V lost 4 bases and J lost 6 bases. The CDR3, as DNA: TGCGCCAGCAGTGGACAGGGGGCGGTCGAGCAGTACTTC. It is translated as CASSGQGAVEQYF.

The J gene is TRBJ2-4, the V gene TRBV11-2; 9 positions match TRBD1. The CDR3 has 18 amino acids. Germline assignment: CDR1 SGHAT and CDR2 FQNNGV. Unmatched junction bases numbered 14, after V lost 1 base and J lost 7 bases. The CDR3 here is CASSLGGLGTGFRNIQYF. CDR3 coding DNA: TGTGCCAGCAGCTTAGGCGGCCTGGGGACAGGGTTTCGGAACATTCAGTACTTC.

CDR3 nucleotide sequence: TGTGCCTGGAGTACTAGCGGGGGGCAGACCCAGTACTTC. The encoded protein is CAWSTSGGQTQYF. This chain uses TRBV30 with TRBJ2-5, with 12 positions matching TRBD2. Germline V gene lookup returns CDR1 GTSNPN and CDR2 SVGIG (reference sequence). The CDR3 covers 13 residues. The trim removed 2 bases at V and 6 bases at J, leaving 1 base unmatched.

The chain employs TRBV6-1 and TRBJ1-2; 8 nucleotides match TRBD1. Germline V gives CDR1 MNHNS, CDR2 SASEGT. The CDR3 spans 14 residues. With V trimmed by 7 bases and J by 7 bases, 11 bases remained unmatched. The CDR3 DNA follows: TGTGCCAGCAATGACAGGGGCCGTTCGGGTGGCTACACCTTC. This gives the protein CASNDRGRSGGYTF.

This clone was seen a few times. The rearrangement uses TRBV19 and TRBJ1-5; no clear D. Per germline, CDR1 LNHDA and CDR2 SQIVND (reference sequence). The CDR3 runs 14 residues. The V end was cut by 10 bases, the J end by 0 bases, with 13 bases between. The CDR3 loop reads CATATGYSNQPQHF. CDR3 nucleotides: TGTGCCACGGCGACGGGGTATAGCAATCAGCCCCAGCATTTT.

This clone was recorded once. This chain connects TRBV19 to TRBJ2-2, with 7 bases identical to TRBD1. Germline CDR1 LNHDA, CDR2 SQIVND (reference sequence). This CDR3 has 15 residues. Trimming removed 6 bases from V and 4 bases from J; junction bases left unmatched: 8. In DNA form, the CDR3 reads TGTGCCAGTAGGGGTCGAGACAGGGTCACCGGGGAGCTGTTTTTT. Translation gives CASRGRDRVTGELFF.

This clone was counted a few times. The chain links TRBV7-9 to TRBJ1-1; D unresolved. CDR1 is SEHNR and CDR2 is FQNEAQ in the germline V gene (reference sequence). The V end lost 5 bases, the J end lost 2 bases, and 15 bases lay between the germline ends. The CDR3 loop spans 15 amino acids. The CDR3 here is CASSPGFWFNTEAFF. CDR3 DNA sequence: TGTGCCAGCAGCCCCGGGTTTTGGTTTAACACTGAAGCTTTCTTT. The variable domain in full, with the rest retrieved from reference TRBV7-9 and TRBJ1-1, is DTGVSQNPRHKITKRGQNVTFRCDPISEHNRLYWYRQTLGQGPEFLTYFQNEAQLEKSRLLSDRFSAERPKGSFSTLEIQRTEQGDSAMYLCASSPGFWFNTEAFFGQGTRLTVV.

This chain links TRBV6-5 with TRBJ1-2; D unclear. V dropped 5 bases and J dropped 0 bases, with 7 bases sitting between them. Germline values: CDR1 MNHEY, CDR2 SVGAGI. CDR3 length: 13 amino acids. CDR3 sequence: CASSRTANYGYTF. CDR3 sequence (DNA): TGTGCCAGCAGTCGGACTGCTAACTATGGCTACACCTTC.

This chain uses TRBV2 with TRBJ2-7; D remains unclear. Trimming stripped 10 bases from V and 4 bases from J, with 11 bases between. The CDR3 extends over 11 amino acids. Germline V gives CDR1 SNHLY, CDR2 FYNNEI. As DNA, the CDR3 is TGTGCCACCAGAGTAGAATACGAGCAGTACTTC. Translated, it gives CATRVEYEQYF.